A single sample is the source of the 9 T cell receptor beta chains below, sequenced in a study of CD8 T cells in Susac syndrome. Random hexamers were used to reverse transcribe an amount of roughly 0.5 to 1 ug RNA. TCRdb re-derived calls from the immunoSEQ multiplex PCR reads in MiXCR, one entry per CDR3 protein. The sample lists about 250,000 distinct CDR3 sequences, around 95% occurring once. Sequenced sample: CD4+ T cells from PBMCs. These receptors all come from a human donor with multiple sclerosis.

J is TRBJ1-6 and V is TRBV7-2; D is uncertain. Trimming left V 11 bases short and J 7 bases short, with 21 bases between. The CDR3 has 15 residues. Per the germline V gene, CDR1 is SGHTA and CDR2 is FQGNSA. The CDR3 sequence is CAVHAAGTRNSPLHF. The DNA of the CDR3 is TGTGCCGTACATGCGGCAGGCACGAGGAATTCACCCCTCCACTTT.

The chain joins TRBV19 to TRBJ1-5, with 9 positions matching TRBD1. V shed 5 bases and J 0 bases; nucleotides not matched to a gene: 8. CDR1 and CDR2 from the germline V gene are LNHDA and SQIVND (reference sequence). The CDR3 covers 17 residues. The CDR3 reads CASSARDRAISNQPQHF. Here the CDR3 DNA reads TGTGCCAGTAGTGCCCGGGACAGGGCAATTAGCAATCAGCCCCAGCATTTT.

The V call is TRBV12-3 or TRBV12-4, the J call TRBJ1-1, with no clear D. V was clipped by 8 bases and J by 0 bases, with 13 bases between them. The CDR3 is 14 amino acids. For the CDR3, the DNA is TGTGCCAGCCGGGTCGCGTCCGTGAACACTGAAGCTTTCTTT. Translation: CASRVASVNTEAFF.

The chain employs TRBV25-1 and TRBJ2-3; D is unclear. Germline CDR1 is MGHDK and CDR2 is SYGVNS. V shed 2 bases and J shed 4 bases, with 4 bases lying between them. This CDR3 is built from 12 residues. Here the CDR3 reads CASSEISDTQYF. The CDR3, as DNA: TGTGCCAGCAGTGAAATTTCAGATACGCAGTATTTT.

CDR3 DNA sequence: TGTGCCAGCAGCCAAGTATCACTAGCGGGGTTTTACACCGGGGAGCTGTTTTTT. It is translated as CASSQVSLAGFYTGELFF. This chain joins TRBV14 and TRBJ2-2; 10 bases are a match to TRBD2. The germline V gene has CDR1 SGHDN and CDR2 FVKESK. This CDR3 is 18 amino acids long. V shed 1 base, J shed 3 bases, and the junction held 8 bases outside the gene matches.

The rearrangement uses TRBV2 and TRBJ2-7; 7 nucleotides line up with TRBD2. The CDR3 runs 11 residues. Germline-derived CDR1 and CDR2 are SNHLY and FYNNEI. Losses at the gene ends were 11 bases for V and 3 bases for J; bases not matched to a gene: 4. In nucleotides, the CDR3 is TGTGCCGGGGGACTACGCTACGAGCAGTACGTC. This gives the protein CAGGLRYEQYV.

This clonotype was detected only a few times. A junction boundary mismatches the germline segment, possibly from a read error. The chain uses TRBV7-8 and TRBJ1-6; maybe TRBD1 (6 bases). The germline gives CDR1 SGHVS, CDR2 FQNEAQ. This CDR3 spans 19 amino acids. In nucleotides, the CDR3 is TGTGCCAGCAGCTTAGCTGTAGGGGGTGACCCACAGAATAATTCCCCCCTCCACTTT. Residues: CASSLAVGGDPQNNSPLHF.

The chain combines TRBV28 with TRBJ2-5; D may be TRBD2 (6 bases). The CDR3 spans 15 residues. Trimming took 7 bases from V and 2 from J, leaving 17 bases between them. Germline values: CDR1 MDHEN, CDR2 SYDVKM. The CDR3 reads CASNTPGLVQETQYF. In DNA, the CDR3 is TGTGCCAGCAATACACCGGGACTCGTTCAAGAGACCCAGTACTTC.

This chain uses TRBV30 with TRBJ2-1; D not resolved. Germline CDR1 reads GTSNPN; CDR2 reads SVGIG (reference sequence). This CDR3 has 14 residues. Trimming removed 2 bases at V and 5 bases at J, with 13 bases between. The CDR3 reads CAWSTPWKNNEQFF. The CDR3 nucleotides read TGTGCCTGGAGTACGCCCTGGAAGAACAATGAGCAGTTCTTC.